These 12 T cell receptor beta chains came from one sample sequenced in a study of blood T cell repertoires in COVID-19. Method: immunoSEQ multiplex PCR; TCRdb's copy keeps in-frame clones and lacks some. The sample lists approximately 200,000 clones, roughly 85% occurring once. The source material was peripheral blood. Receptor source: a woman aged 25 to 39 with acute or convalescent COVID-19.

The V and J genes are TRBV6-6 and TRBJ1-5; 11 nucleotides line up with TRBD1. There are 18 residues in the CDR3. Germline CDR1 reads MNHNY; CDR2 reads SVGAGI (reference sequence). J gave up 3 bases and V 5 bases, and 12 bases lay outside the gene matches. CDR3 DNA sequence: TGTGCCAGCAGTCTCCCGGACAGGGGGCGCTGGAACAATCAGCCCCAGCATTTT. Protein: CASSLPDRGRWNNQPQHF.

This clone was recorded only once. This chain connects TRBV7-2 to TRBJ1-2; TRBD1 matches at 7 bases. The CDR3 loop spans 14 amino acids. Germline V CDR1 and CDR2: SGHTA, FQGNSA. After removal of 4 bases from V and 5 bases from J, the junction contained 7 bases not matched to a gene. DNA of the CDR3: TGTGCCAGCAGCTCCCCGACAGGGAATTATGGCTACACCTTC. Its protein is CASSSPTGNYGYTF.

The gene calls are TRBV13 and TRBJ1-6; 7 nucleotides align to TRBD1. The V gene end was trimmed by 0 bases and the J gene end by 7 bases; junction bases not matched to a gene: 0. The V gene's germline CDR1 is PRHDT and CDR2 FYEKMQ (reference sequence). This CDR3 comprises 14 residues. CDR3 loop: CASSLGQGNSPLHF. DNA for the CDR3: TGTGCCAGCAGCTTAGGACAGGGGAATTCACCCCTCCACTTT.

This rearrangement joins TRBV5-6 to TRBJ2-3; perhaps TRBD1 as D (6 bases). This CDR3 comprises 15 residues. Germline loops: CDR1 SGHDT, CDR2 YYEEEE. V lost 1 base and J lost 2, with 11 bases in between. CDR3 in amino acids: CASSLIGQNTDTQYF. The CDR3 nucleotides read TGTGCCAGCAGCTTGATCGGACAGAACACAGATACGCAGTATTTT.

The chain joins TRBV27 to TRBJ1-2; D is possibly TRBD1 (6 bases). The CDR3 is made up of 14 amino acids. The V end was cut by 2 bases, the J end by 7 bases, with 14 bases between. Germline assignment: CDR1 MNHEY and CDR2 SMNVEV (reference sequence). The CDR3 is CASSLTGISFGYTF. DNA of the CDR3: TGTGCCAGCAGTTTAACAGGGATAAGTTTTGGCTACACCTTC.

The V call is TRBV2, the J call TRBJ1-1, with D hard to call. Trimming removed 8 bases from V and 8 bases from J, with 9 bases in between. The CDR3 is made up of 10 amino acids. CDR1 SNHLY and CDR2 FYNNEI come from the germline V gene. The CDR3 loop reads CASGGLEAFF. CDR3 coding DNA: TGTGCCAGCGGCGGACTCGAAGCTTTCTTT.

CDR3: CAWSVPVLSPKAFF. In DNA, the CDR3 is TGTGCCTGGAGTGTACCGGTACTTTCACCAAAAGCTTTCTTT. This chain links TRBV30 with TRBJ1-1; unclear D gene. This CDR3 is built from 14 residues. The V end lost 0 bases, the J end lost 9 bases, and 17 bases lay between the germline ends. The V gene's germline CDR1 is GTSNPN and CDR2 SVGIG (reference sequence).

The chain combines TRBV2 with TRBJ2-1; D may be TRBD2 (6 bases). CDR1 is SNHLY, CDR2 FYNNEI, per germline. The length of the CDR3 is 12 residues. Trimming cost V 2 bases and J 13 bases, with 12 bases left between them. The CDR3 bases are TGTGCCAGCAGTGAACCGGACTACCTACAGTTCTTC. Its protein is CASSEPDYLQFF.

This chain joins TRBV4-1 and TRBJ1-4, with 9 bases identical to TRBD1. The V gene end was trimmed by 3 bases and the J gene end by 2 bases; junction bases not matched to a gene: 4. Germline-derived CDR1 and CDR2 are MGHRA and YSYEKL. This CDR3 comprises 16 residues. This CDR3 reads CASSQEQGATNEKLFF. The DNA for the CDR3 is TGCGCCAGCAGCCAGGAACAGGGGGCGACTAATGAAAAACTGTTTTTT.

V is TRBV20-1 and J is TRBJ1-3; D ambiguous. V was clipped by 4 bases and J by 3 bases, with 4 bases between them. The germline CDR1 and CDR2 sequences are DFQATT and SNEGSKA (reference sequence). The CDR3 runs to 11 residues. The DNA of the CDR3 is TGCAGTGCTACGTATGGAAACACCATATATTTT. It specifies CSATYGNTIYF.

This clone occurred once. The V gene is TRBV4-2, the J gene TRBJ2-3, with 7 positions matching TRBD2. V shed 1 base and J 3 bases; nucleotides not matched to a gene: 4. From germline, CDR1 is LGHNA and CDR2 YNFKEQ. CDR3 length: 15 amino acids. The DNA for the CDR3 is TGTGCCAGCAGCCAAGTGACTAGCAGTACAGATACGCAGTATTTT. Amino acids: CASSQVTSSTDTQYF.

The chain combines TRBV10-2 with TRBJ1-6, with D possibly matching TRBD1 (5 bases). V was cut by 5 bases and J by 9 bases, with 23 bases left in between. CDR3 length: 17 residues. In germline, CDR1 is WSHSY, CDR2 SAAADI. This chain's CDR3 is CASSRQVGGGESSPLHF. Written as DNA, the CDR3 is TGCGCCAGCAGTCGGCAAGTTGGCGGGGGTGAATCTTCACCCCTCCACTTT.